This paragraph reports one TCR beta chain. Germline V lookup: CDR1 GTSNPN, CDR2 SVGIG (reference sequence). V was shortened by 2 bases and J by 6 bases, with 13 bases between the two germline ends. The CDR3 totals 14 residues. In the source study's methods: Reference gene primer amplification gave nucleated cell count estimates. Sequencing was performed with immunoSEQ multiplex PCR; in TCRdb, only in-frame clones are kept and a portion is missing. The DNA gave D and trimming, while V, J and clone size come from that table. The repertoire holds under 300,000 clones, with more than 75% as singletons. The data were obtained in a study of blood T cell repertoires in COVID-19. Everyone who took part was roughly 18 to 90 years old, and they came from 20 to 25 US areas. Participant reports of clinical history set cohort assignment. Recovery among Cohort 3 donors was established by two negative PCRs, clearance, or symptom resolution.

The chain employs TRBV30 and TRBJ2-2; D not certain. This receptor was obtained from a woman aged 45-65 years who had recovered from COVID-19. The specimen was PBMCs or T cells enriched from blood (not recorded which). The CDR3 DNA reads TGTGCCTGGAGTAGAAGTTATGCGGCCGGGGAGCTGTTTTTT. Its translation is CAWSRSYAAGELFF. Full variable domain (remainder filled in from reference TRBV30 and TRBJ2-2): SQTIHQWPATLVQPVGSPLSLECTVEGTSNPNLYWYRQAAGRGLQLLFYSVGIGQISSEVPQNLSASRPQDRQFILSSKKLLLSDSGFYLCAWSRSYAAGELFFGEGSRLTVL.